This T cell receptor beta chain was observed in a study of vaccination and CD4 T cells after COVID-19. Study at large: From HCoV-229E, HCoV-OC43, HCoV-NL63 and SARS-CoV-2, overlapping spike peptides were used to stimulate the cells. Notes on the study in general: A median of about 90% of reactive clones, in convalescent patients, became evident only post-vaccination. Median SARS-CoV-2-reactive clonotype numbers rose nonsignificantly, about 20 to 38.

The CDR3 contains 17 residues. V lost 1 base and J lost 5; bases outside the gene matches: 8. CDR1 and CDR2 (germline): MNHEY, SVGEGT. Indicated treatment: approximately nine-day PBMC culture with coronavirus spike peptide pools or control peptides (ViraFEST assay). Ahead of the COVID-19 pandemic (2011-2018), the CD4+ T cells of the unexposed donor were collected. For this clonotype: What it binds is unknown.

Once obtained from cultured CD4+ T cells, the DNA was sequenced using the Oncomine TCR Beta short-read assay. Genomic DNA was taken out of cultured CD4+ T cells by extraction. From the PCR reads, TCRdb called clonotypes with MiXCR, one entry per CDR3 protein. The table includes some 10,000 distinct CDR3 sequences, 30% to 35% detected once. Sequencing was carried out using CD4+ T cells from blood, cultured in vitro. The receptor comes from a human donor in good health. V gene TRBV6-2 or TRBV6-3 combines with J gene TRBJ2-3, with 11 bases aligning to TRBD2. The CDR3 DNA is TGTGCCAGCAGTTACTACGTAGCGGGAGGGCCTAGAGATACGCAGTATTTT. It is translated as CASSYYVAGGPRDTQYF.